This T cell receptor (beta chain) was obtained from a study of somatic mutations in cytotoxic T cells in rheumatoid arthritis. Isolation of CD4+ and CD8+ cells used positive magnetic bead selection, with purity checked by flow cytometry. As originally analysed: Only a few patient CD8+ clones above 1% matched published virus-specific TCRB sequences. Only in-frame clones appear in the TCRdb table, and some are missing; sequencing was by immunoSEQ multiplex PCR. V, J and clone size reflect that table, while D and trimming were determined from the DNA. The sample shows roughly 20,000 clones, about 80% of them seen only once. The clonotype was recovered from an adult with rheumatoid arthritis. The sample consisted of CD8+ T cells sorted from blood.

The CDR3 is CASSPMGGDNNEQFF. CDR3 in DNA: TGTGCCAGCTCACCTATGGGGGGGGACAACAATGAGCAGTTCTTC. The V gene is TRBV18, the J gene TRBJ2-1; D may be TRBD2 (7 bases). V lost 3 bases, J lost 5 bases, and 14 bases lay in between. The CDR3 sequence is 15 residues long. Germline-derived CDR1 and CDR2 are KGHSH and LQKENI.